The rows below give T cell receptor beta chains drawn from one sample of a study of T cell responses to AZD1222 COVID-19 vaccine. Clones were sequenced by immunoSEQ multiplex PCR, and TCRdb holds only the in-frame ones, with some missing. The table records 150,000 to 200,000 clones, approximately 95% of them present only once. Material: peripheral blood, obtained on day 0 of AZD1222 vaccination. The receptors were sampled from an adult in good health. Both conserved end residues are part of each CDR3. Fields, in order: D gene, V gene, clone size, J gene, CDR3 protein, CDR3 DNA. A D gene is named only where the DNA matches it firmly. The size of a clone is reported for some rows only, either as once, few or many, or as a class for expanded clones.

D gene: NA
V gene: TRBV1
clone size: NA
J gene: TRBJ2-7
CDR3 protein: CTSSQDQGQVYEQYF
CDR3 DNA: TGCACCAGCAGCCAAGATCAAGGACAGGTGTACGAGCAGTACTTC

D gene: TRBD2
V gene: TRBV4-1
clone size: NA
J gene: TRBJ2-2
CDR3 protein: CASSQEPSLASGELFF
CDR3 DNA: TGCGCCAGCAGCCAGGAACCCTCACTAGCGAGCGGGGAGCTGTTTTTT

D gene: TRBD1
V gene: TRBV18
clone size: NA
J gene: TRBJ1-2
CDR3 protein: CASSPATGRGNYGYTF
CDR3 DNA: TGTGCCAGCTCACCGGCGACAGGGAGGGGTAACTATGGCTACACCTTC

D gene: TRBD1
V gene: TRBV27
clone size: few
J gene: TRBJ1-5
CDR3 protein: CASRFTGASNQPQHF
CDR3 DNA: TGTGCCAGCAGATTTACAGGGGCAAGCAATCAGCCCCAGCATTTT

D gene: TRBD1
V gene: TRBV7-8
clone size: NA
J gene: TRBJ2-7
CDR3 protein: CASSLASGQVYEQYF
CDR3 DNA: TGTGCCAGCAGCTTAGCGTCGGGACAGGTGTACGAGCAGTACTTC

D gene: TRBD2
V gene: TRBV27
clone size: once
J gene: TRBJ2-5
CDR3 protein: CASSKTSGRVLVQETQYF
CDR3 DNA: TGTGCCAGCAGCAAGACTAGCGGGAGGGTGTTAGTCCAAGAGACCCAGTACTTC

D gene: TRBD1
V gene: TRBV6-5
clone size: NA
J gene: TRBJ1-1
CDR3 protein: CASSYYYRGLNTEAFF
CDR3 DNA: TGTGCCAGCAGTTATTATTACAGGGGATTGAACACTGAAGCTTTCTTT

D gene: TRBD1
V gene: TRBV5-1
clone size: NA
J gene: TRBJ1-2
CDR3 protein: CASSSTTGGHGYTF
CDR3 DNA: TGCGCCAGCAGCAGTACCACAGGGGGCCATGGCTACACCTTC

D gene: TRBD1
V gene: TRBV5-6
clone size: NA
J gene: TRBJ2-5
CDR3 protein: CASSGQGQYRETQYF
CDR3 DNA: TGTGCCAGCAGCGGACAGGGGCAGTATCGGGAGACCCAGTACTTC

D gene: NA
V gene: TRBV27
clone size: NA
J gene: TRBJ2-1
CDR3 protein: CASTLGKGLDEQFF
CDR3 DNA: TGTGCCAGCACCTTAGGGAAGGGTCTGGATGAGCAGTTCTTC

D gene: NA
V gene: TRBV19
clone size: few
J gene: TRBJ1-1
CDR3 protein: CASSISRVNTEAFF
CDR3 DNA: TGTGCCAGTAGTATAAGTAGAGTGAACACTGAAGCTTTCTTT

D gene: NA
V gene: TRBV2
clone size: NA
J gene: TRBJ2-6
CDR3 protein: CASTSGANVLTF
CDR3 DNA: TGTGCAAGCACCTCTGGGGCCAACGTCCTGACTTTC

D gene: NA
V gene: TRBV4-1
clone size: once
J gene: TRBJ2-7
CDR3 protein: CASSPIERAVYEQYF
CDR3 DNA: TGCGCCAGCAGCCCGATTGAGAGGGCCGTCTACGAGCAGTACTTC

D gene: NA
V gene: TRBV7-2
clone size: NA
J gene: TRBJ1-3
CDR3 protein: CASSRMGGGAGNTIYF
CDR3 DNA: TGTGCCAGCAGTCGAATGGGGGGGGGAGCTGGAAACACCATATATTTT

D gene: NA
V gene: TRBV7-9
clone size: NA
J gene: TRBJ2-1
CDR3 protein: CASRFKGFRHNEQFF
CDR3 DNA: TGTGCCAGCAGATTCAAGGGCTTCCGTCACAATGAGCAGTTCTTC

D gene: NA
V gene: TRBV3-1/TRBV3-2
clone size: NA
J gene: TRBJ1-2
CDR3 protein: CASSPDSRGNYGYTF
CDR3 DNA: TGTGCCAGCAGCCCAGATTCCCGCGGAAACTATGGCTACACCTTC

D gene: TRBD1
V gene: TRBV4-1
clone size: NA
J gene: TRBJ1-2
CDR3 protein: CASSPMDRGVNYGYTF
CDR3 DNA: TGCGCCAGCAGCCCAATGGACAGGGGCGTTAACTATGGCTACACCTTC

D gene: NA
V gene: TRBV6-1
clone size: NA
J gene: TRBJ1-1
CDR3 protein: CASSELIGAFF
CDR3 DNA: TGTGCCAGCAGTGAACTTATCGGAGCTTTCTTT

D gene: NA
V gene: TRBV14
clone size: NA
J gene: TRBJ1-1
CDR3 protein: CASSQGALYTEAFF
CDR3 DNA: TGTGCCAGCAGCCAAGGGGCGCTGTACACTGAAGCTTTCTTT

D gene: TRBD2
V gene: TRBV7-9
clone size: NA
J gene: TRBJ2-1
CDR3 protein: CASTLWEGLSSGEQFF
CDR3 DNA: TGTGCCAGCACCCTATGGGAGGGACTATCCTCGGGTGAGCAGTTCTTC

D gene: TRBD2
V gene: TRBV5-5
clone size: NA
J gene: TRBJ2-1
CDR3 protein: CASSWDRRLGLAGDWEQFF
CDR3 DNA: TGTGCCAGCAGCTGGGACAGGAGACTGGGACTAGCGGGAGACTGGGAGCAGTTCTTC

D gene: NA
V gene: TRBV7-8
clone size: NA
J gene: TRBJ2-1
CDR3 protein: CASSLVSGKTPRDYWFF
CDR3 DNA: TGTGCCAGCAGCTTAGTGAGTGGAAAAACCCCCCGGGATTATTGGTTCTTC

D gene: NA
V gene: TRBV28
clone size: NA
J gene: TRBJ1-1
CDR3 protein: CASSFRRVDTEAFF
CDR3 DNA: TGTGCCAGCAGTTTTCGCCGGGTGGACACTGAAGCTTTCTTT

D gene: NA
V gene: TRBV6-1
clone size: NA
J gene: TRBJ1-2
CDR3 protein: CASSENRGGTNYGYTF
CDR3 DNA: TGTGCCAGCAGTGAAAATAGGGGGGGCACTAACTATGGCTACACCTTC

D gene: NA
V gene: TRBV5-6
clone size: NA
J gene: TRBJ1-1
CDR3 protein: CASSSRGGRNTEAFF
CDR3 DNA: TGTGCCAGCAGCTCAAGGGGGGGAAGGAACACTGAAGCTTTCTTT

D gene: NA
V gene: TRBV27
clone size: NA
J gene: TRBJ2-3
CDR3 protein: CATRRVISTDTQYF
CDR3 DNA: TGTGCCACCCGGAGGGTCATTTCCACAGATACGCAGTATTTT

D gene: NA
V gene: TRBV25-1
clone size: NA
J gene: TRBJ2-1
CDR3 protein: CASSPKYNEQFF
CDR3 DNA: TGTGCCAGCAGCCCCAAGTACAATGAGCAGTTCTTC

D gene: TRBD1
V gene: TRBV6-1
clone size: NA
J gene: TRBJ1-5
CDR3 protein: CASRQTGDSNQPQHF
CDR3 DNA: TGTGCCAGCAGACAGACAGGGGATAGCAATCAGCCCCAGCATTTT

D gene: NA
V gene: TRBV24-1
clone size: NA
J gene: TRBJ1-5
CDR3 protein: CATPPSRPNQPQHF
CDR3 DNA: TGTGCCACCCCACCCTCTAGGCCTAATCAGCCCCAGCATTTT

D gene: NA
V gene: TRBV7-9
clone size: once
J gene: TRBJ1-1
CDR3 protein: CASSLEAARNTEAFF
CDR3 DNA: TGTGCCAGCAGCTTAGAGGCCGCCAGGAACACTGAAGCTTTCTTT

D gene: NA
V gene: TRBV12-3/TRBV12-4
clone size: NA
J gene: TRBJ2-7
CDR3 protein: CASSSVYEQYF
CDR3 DNA: TGTGCCAGCAGTTCCGTATACGAGCAGTACTTC

D gene: NA
V gene: TRBV27
clone size: once
J gene: TRBJ2-7
CDR3 protein: CASRLGGAYEQYF
CDR3 DNA: TGTGCCAGCAGACTCGGTGGAGCCTACGAGCAGTACTTC

D gene: NA
V gene: TRBV5-4
clone size: NA
J gene: TRBJ2-1
CDR3 protein: CASSLGVAWGVSYNEQFF
CDR3 DNA: TGTGCCAGCAGCTTGGGTGTTGCATGGGGGGTATCCTACAATGAGCAGTTCTTC

D gene: NA
V gene: TRBV5-1
clone size: NA
J gene: TRBJ2-3
CDR3 protein: CASSLDGRTDTQYF
CDR3 DNA: TGCGCCAGCAGCTTGGACGGCCGCACAGATACGCAGTATTTT

D gene: NA
V gene: TRBV6-1
clone size: NA
J gene: TRBJ1-2
CDR3 protein: CASSEFRGLAYGYTF
CDR3 DNA: TGTGCCAGCAGTGAATTCCGGGGGTTGGCGTATGGCTACACCTTC

D gene: NA
V gene: TRBV6-4
clone size: NA
J gene: TRBJ2-3
CDR3 protein: CASSDQPDTQYF
CDR3 DNA: TGTGCCAGCAGTGACCAACCAGATACGCAGTATTTT

D gene: NA
V gene: TRBV4-1
clone size: NA
J gene: TRBJ1-1
CDR3 protein: CASSRQNTEAFF
CDR3 DNA: TGCGCCAGCAGCCGACAAAACACTGAAGCTTTCTTT

D gene: TRBD1
V gene: TRBV5-1
clone size: NA
J gene: TRBJ1-1
CDR3 protein: CASSLIRGLRNTEAFF
CDR3 DNA: TGCGCCAGCAGCTTGATCAGGGGGCTACGAAACACTGAAGCTTTCTTT

D gene: NA
V gene: TRBV5-1
clone size: NA
J gene: TRBJ1-4
CDR3 protein: CASSPTGGREKLFF
CDR3 DNA: TGCGCCAGCAGCCCTACAGGCGGAAGGGAAAAACTGTTTTTT

D gene: NA
V gene: TRBV6-1
clone size: NA
J gene: TRBJ2-5
CDR3 protein: CASSDPLSGKIETQYF
CDR3 DNA: TGTGCCAGCAGTGACCCACTTAGCGGCAAGATAGAGACCCAGTACTTC

D gene: NA
V gene: TRBV19
clone size: NA
J gene: TRBJ1-5
CDR3 protein: CASSIGPERPQPQHF
CDR3 DNA: TGTGCCAGTAGTATAGGGCCGGAGAGACCTCAGCCCCAGCATTTT

D gene: NA
V gene: TRBV3-1/TRBV3-2
clone size: NA
J gene: TRBJ1-2
CDR3 protein: CASSQDGTGAVYGYTF
CDR3 DNA: TGTGCCAGCAGCCAAGATGGTACAGGAGCGGTCTATGGCTACACCTTC

D gene: NA
V gene: TRBV12-5
clone size: NA
J gene: TRBJ1-4
CDR3 protein: CASGPGVTNEKLFF
CDR3 DNA: TGTGCTAGTGGCCCGGGGGTAACGAATGAAAAACTGTTTTTT

D gene: NA
V gene: TRBV14
clone size: NA
J gene: TRBJ1-2
CDR3 protein: CASSQDGHYGYTF
CDR3 DNA: TGTGCCAGCAGCCAAGATGGACATTATGGCTACACCTTC